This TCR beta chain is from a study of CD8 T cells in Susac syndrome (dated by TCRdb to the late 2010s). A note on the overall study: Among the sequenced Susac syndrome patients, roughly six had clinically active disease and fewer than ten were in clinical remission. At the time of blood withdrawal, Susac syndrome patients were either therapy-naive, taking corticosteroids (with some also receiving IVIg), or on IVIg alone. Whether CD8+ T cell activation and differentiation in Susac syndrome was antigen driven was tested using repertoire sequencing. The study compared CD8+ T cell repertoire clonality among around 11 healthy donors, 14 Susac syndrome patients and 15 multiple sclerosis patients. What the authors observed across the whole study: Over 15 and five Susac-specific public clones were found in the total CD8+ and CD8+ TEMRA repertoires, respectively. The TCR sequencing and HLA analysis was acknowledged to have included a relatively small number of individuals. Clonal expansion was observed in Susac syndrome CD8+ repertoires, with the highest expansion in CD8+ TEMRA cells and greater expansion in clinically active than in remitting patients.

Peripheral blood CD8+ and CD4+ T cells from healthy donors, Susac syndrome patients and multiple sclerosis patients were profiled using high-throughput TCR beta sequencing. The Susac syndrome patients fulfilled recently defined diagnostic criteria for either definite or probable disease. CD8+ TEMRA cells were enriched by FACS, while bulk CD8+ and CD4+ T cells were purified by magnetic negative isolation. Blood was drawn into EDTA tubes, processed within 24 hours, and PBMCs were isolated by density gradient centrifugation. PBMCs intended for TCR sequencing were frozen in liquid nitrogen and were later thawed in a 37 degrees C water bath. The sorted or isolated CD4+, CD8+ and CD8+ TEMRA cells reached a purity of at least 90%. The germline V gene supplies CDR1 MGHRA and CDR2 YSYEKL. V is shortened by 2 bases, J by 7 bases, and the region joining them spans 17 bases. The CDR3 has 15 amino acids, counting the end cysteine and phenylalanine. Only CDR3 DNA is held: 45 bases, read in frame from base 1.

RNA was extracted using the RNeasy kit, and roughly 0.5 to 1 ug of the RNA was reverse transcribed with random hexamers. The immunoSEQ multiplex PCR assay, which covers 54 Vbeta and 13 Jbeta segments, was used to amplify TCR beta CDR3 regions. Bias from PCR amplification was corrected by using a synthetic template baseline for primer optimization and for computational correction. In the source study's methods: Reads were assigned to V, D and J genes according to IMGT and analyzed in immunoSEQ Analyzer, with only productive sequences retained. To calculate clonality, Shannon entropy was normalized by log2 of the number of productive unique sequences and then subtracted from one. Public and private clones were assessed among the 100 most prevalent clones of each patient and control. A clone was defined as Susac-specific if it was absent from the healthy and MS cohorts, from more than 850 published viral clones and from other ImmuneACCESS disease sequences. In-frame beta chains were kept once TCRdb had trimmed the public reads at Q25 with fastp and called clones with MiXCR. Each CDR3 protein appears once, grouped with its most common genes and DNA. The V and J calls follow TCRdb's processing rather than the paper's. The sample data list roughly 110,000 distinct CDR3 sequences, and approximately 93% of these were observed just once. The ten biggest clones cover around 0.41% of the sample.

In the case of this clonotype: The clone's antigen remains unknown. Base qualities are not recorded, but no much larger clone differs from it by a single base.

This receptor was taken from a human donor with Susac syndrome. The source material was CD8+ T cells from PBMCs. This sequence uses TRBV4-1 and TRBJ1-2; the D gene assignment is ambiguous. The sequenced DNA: TGCGCCAGCAGCCAATCAGGCCAACAAGCCTTTGGCTACACCTTC. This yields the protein CASSQSGQQAFGYTF.